This T cell receptor beta chain was found in a study of molecular identifiers for immune sequencing clone quantification. As regards this clonotype: Since a much larger clone is just one base distant, this may be a read error. The missing conserved phenylalanine or tryptophan at the end of this CDR3 makes a read error likely.

Previously described methods and listed TCR primers were employed for the bulk TCR libraries. Each CDR3 protein is one row after TCRdb ran MiXCR on the PCR reads. Counted here are about 63,000 distinct CDR3 sequences, around 19% occurring once; the ten biggest clones make up approximately 1.5%. Researchers sorted naive CD8 T cells as cells that were CD8+CD4-CCR7+CD45RA+. This receptor was obtained from a human donor in good health. Some libraries in this study had Jurkat cell RNA spiked in. Sequenced input: naive CD8+ T cells from blood, with Jurkat cell RNA spiked in. The subset here: FACS-sorted CD8+CD4-CCR7+CD45RA+ naive T cells.

This CDR3 reads CASSAGQGHQPQHS. The CDR3 DNA follows: TGTGCCAGCAGCGCGGGACAGGGTCATCAGCCCCAGCATTCT. The chain is built from TRBV9 and TRBJ1-5; 9 positions match TRBD1. The CDR3 runs 14 residues. The germline gives CDR1 SGDLS, CDR2 YYNGEE. Trimming at V came to 3 bases and at J to 5 bases, leaving 3 bases not matched to a gene.